Below are 2 T cell receptor beta chains sequenced from a single sample in a study of naive and memory T cell subsets. Study-wide points: Possibly reflecting memory cells re-expressing CD45RA, a few larger clonotypes occurred in naive repertoires, especially CD8.

For these receptors, no antigen is known. Both TRBC1 and TRBC2 were covered by a beta constant-region primer of two equimolar oligonucleotides. Nested alpha and beta constant-region primers with the SP2 primer drove four PCR rounds on ligated cDNA. Using its own MiXCR run on the UMI-ligation and nested PCR reads, TCRdb lists one record per CDR3 protein. The sample yields some 82,000 distinct CDR3 sequences, 10% to 12% seen once. The sample was naive CD4+ T cells from blood. The receptors derive from a human donor in good health.

This clonotype was counted many times. V usage is TRBV6-2 or TRBV6-3 and J usage is TRBJ2-1; TRBD2 matches at 12 bases. Germline CDR1 MNHEY, CDR2 SVGEGT. This CDR3 comprises 13 residues. V was clipped by 10 bases and J by 9 bases; unmatched bases: 7. The CDR3 DNA reads as TGTGCCACCCGGCTAGCGGGAGGGGGTGAGCAGTTCTTC. It is translated as CATRLAGGGEQFF.

This clonotype turned up a few times. V usage is TRBV5-1 and J usage is TRBJ2-3; TRBD2 agrees at 10 bases. With 3 bases clipped from V and 2 bases from J, the junction kept 6 bases outside the gene matches. The CDR3 sequence is 16 residues long. The V gene's germline CDR1 is SGHRS and CDR2 YFSETQ. The CDR3 nucleotides read TGCGCCAGCAGCTCCCTAGCGGGGGACTACACAGATACGCAGTATTTT. Encoded protein: CASSSLAGDYTDTQYF.